The sequence of this T cell receptor beta chain was determined in a study of beta chain features in type 1 diabetes. Notes on the study in general: Shorter TCRB CDR3s, moderately but significantly so, marked every one of the four CD4+ subsets in Type 1 diabetes patients. Patients with type 1 diabetes carried fewer insertions and had more deletions at their VDJ junctions. The naive, central memory and Treg TCRB repertoires showed an apparent similarity that was greater among patients than among healthy donors.

TCRB transcripts that were expressed got sequenced, as all of the isolated RNA had been reverse transcribed. Sequencing used immunoSEQ multiplex PCR; TCRdb keeps in-frame clones, though not all of them. The table records fewer than 350,000 clones, about 20% of them present only once. This clone turned up a few times. Its antigen is unidentified. Markers CD45RO/CCR7/CD25/CD127/CD95/CD27 served to sort CD4+ naive, central memory, regulatory and stem cell-like memory cells. V was pared by 4 bases and J by 3 bases, with 20 bases between. The CDR3 has 17 residues. Germline-derived CDR1 and CDR2 are SGHRS and YFSETQ.

The rearrangement joins TRBV5-1 to TRBJ2-1; maybe TRBD1 (5 bases). The sequencing input was naive CD4+ T cells from blood. This receptor was identified in a young woman in good health. CDR3 bases: TGCGCCAGCAGCATTAACCCAGGGTTATCCCTCTACAATGAGCAGTTCTTC. Translating it yields CASSINPGLSLYNEQFF.